This record covers a single TCR beta chain. V dropped 5 bases and J dropped 6; count of bases not matched to a gene: 6. The V gene's germline CDR1 is SGHAT and CDR2 FQNNGV. CDR3 length: 15 residues. The sample comes from a study of blood T cell repertoires in COVID-19. About the study: Researchers got acute and convalescent COVID-19 samples from the United States, Italy and Spain. The analysed material was cDNA or gDNA that came from T cells, B-cell-depleted T cells, or PBMCs.

Methods used by the authors: Scientists estimated how many nucleated cells there were by amplifying reference gene primers. TCRdb keeps only in-frame clones here, not all; method: immunoSEQ multiplex PCR. The V and J calls and clone size are taken from that table; D and trimming were inferred from the DNA. The profile covers 70,000 to 100,000 clones, with 90% appearing a single time and 1.5% to 2% taken by the ten largest. This chain uses TRBV11-2 with TRBJ2-7; 14 positions agree with TRBD2. The sequencing input was peripheral blood. The sequence derives from a man in his fifties or sixties with acute or convalescent COVID-19. CDR3 sequence reads: CASSPGTSGSSEQYF. The CDR3 DNA follows: TGTGCCAGCAGCCCAGGGACTAGCGGGAGCAGCGAGCAGTACTTC.